This T cell receptor beta chain stems from a study of T cells in Graves' hyperthyroidism and ophthalmopathy. This clonotype was recorded a few times. With 4 bases removed from V and 3 bases from J, the gap between germline ends came to 17 bases. Germline V CDR1 and CDR2: SGDLS, YYNGEE. The CDR3 extends over 16 amino acids. Regions amplified from RNA transcripts were the TCR beta CDR3 regions. A first-round RT-PCR of the TCR CDR3 used the HTBI primer set. TCRdb redid the calling of the multiplex PCR reads with MiXCR, one entry per CDR3 protein. The table includes about 340,000 distinct CDR3 sequences, roughly 23% detected once. Uncontrolled infection, other autoimmune disease, pregnancy or lactation disqualified patients from enrolment.

The V gene is TRBV9, the J gene TRBJ2-1, with D tentatively TRBD1 or TRBD2 (7 bases each). The clonotype originates from a woman in her forties or fifties with Graves' hyperthyroidism. Sequenced input: blood. The CDR3 loop reads CASSPMSGTVYNEQFF. DNA of the CDR3: TGTGCCAGCAGCCCTATGAGCGGGACAGTCTACAATGAGCAGTTCTTC.